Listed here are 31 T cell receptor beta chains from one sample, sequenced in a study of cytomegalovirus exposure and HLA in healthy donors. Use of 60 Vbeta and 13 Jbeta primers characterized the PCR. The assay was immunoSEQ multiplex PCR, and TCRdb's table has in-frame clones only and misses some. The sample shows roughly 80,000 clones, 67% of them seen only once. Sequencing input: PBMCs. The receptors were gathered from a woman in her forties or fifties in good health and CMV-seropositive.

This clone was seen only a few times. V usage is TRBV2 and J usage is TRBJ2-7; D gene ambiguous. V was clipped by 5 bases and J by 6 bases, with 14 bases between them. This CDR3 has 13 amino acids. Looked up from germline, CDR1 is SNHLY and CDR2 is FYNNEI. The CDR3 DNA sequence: TGTGCCAGCAGTCTTAGTCTACCCTCCGAGCAGTACTTC. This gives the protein CASSLSLPSEQYF.

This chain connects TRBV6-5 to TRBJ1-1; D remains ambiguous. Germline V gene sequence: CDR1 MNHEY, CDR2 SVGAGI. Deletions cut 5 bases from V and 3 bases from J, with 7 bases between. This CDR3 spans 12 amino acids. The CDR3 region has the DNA TGTGCCAGCAGTCAGTTGGACACTGAAGCTTTCTTT. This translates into CASSQLDTEAFF.

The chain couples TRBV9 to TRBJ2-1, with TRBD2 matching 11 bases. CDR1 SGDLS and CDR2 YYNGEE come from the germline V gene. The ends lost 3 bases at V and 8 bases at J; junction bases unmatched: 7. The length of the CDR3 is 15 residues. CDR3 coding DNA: TGTGCCAGCAGCGGGATAGCGGGGGGGTTACATGAGCAGTTCTTC. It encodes CASSGIAGGLHEQFF.

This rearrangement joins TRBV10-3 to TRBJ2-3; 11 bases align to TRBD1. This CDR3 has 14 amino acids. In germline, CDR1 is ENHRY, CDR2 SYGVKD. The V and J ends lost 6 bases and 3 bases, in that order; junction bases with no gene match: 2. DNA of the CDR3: TGTGCCATCAGGGGGACAGGGGGGACAGATACGCAGTATTTT. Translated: CAIRGTGGTDTQYF.

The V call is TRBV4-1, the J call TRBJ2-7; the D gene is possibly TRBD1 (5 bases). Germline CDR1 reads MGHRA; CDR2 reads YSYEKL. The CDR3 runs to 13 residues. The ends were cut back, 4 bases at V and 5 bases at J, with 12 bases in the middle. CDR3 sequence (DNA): TGCGCCAGCAGCCTAGGTCAGGGCAACGAGCAGTACGTC. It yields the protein CASSLGQGNEQYV.

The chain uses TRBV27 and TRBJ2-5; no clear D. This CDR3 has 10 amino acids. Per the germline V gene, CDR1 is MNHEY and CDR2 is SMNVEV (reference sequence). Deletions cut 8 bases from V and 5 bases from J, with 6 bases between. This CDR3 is CASVGETQYF. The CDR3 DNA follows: TGTGCCAGCGTCGGGGAGACCCAGTACTTC.

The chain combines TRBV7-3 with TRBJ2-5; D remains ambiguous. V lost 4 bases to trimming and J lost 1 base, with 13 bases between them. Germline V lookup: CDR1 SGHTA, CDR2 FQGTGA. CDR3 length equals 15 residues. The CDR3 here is CASSSKAGAQETQYF. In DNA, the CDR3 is TGTGCCAGCAGCTCAAAGGCAGGTGCCCAAGAGACCCAGTACTTC.

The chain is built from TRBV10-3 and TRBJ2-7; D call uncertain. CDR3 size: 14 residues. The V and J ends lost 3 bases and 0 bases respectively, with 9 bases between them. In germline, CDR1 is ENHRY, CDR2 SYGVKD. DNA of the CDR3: TGTGCCATCAGTGATACGGGTAGCTCCTACGAGCAGTACTTC. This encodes CAISDTGSSYEQYF.

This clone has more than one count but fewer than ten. The DNA of the CDR3 is TGTGCCAGCAGTAATGAGGGGGCGTTCAAATACAAAAACATTCAGTACTTC. Encoded protein: CASSNEGAFKYKNIQYF. The chain recombines TRBV28 with TRBJ2-4; 7 positions match TRBD1. CDR3 size: 17 residues. J was trimmed by 3 bases and V by 5 bases; bases with no gene match: 13. Germline loops: CDR1 MDHEN, CDR2 SYDVKM.

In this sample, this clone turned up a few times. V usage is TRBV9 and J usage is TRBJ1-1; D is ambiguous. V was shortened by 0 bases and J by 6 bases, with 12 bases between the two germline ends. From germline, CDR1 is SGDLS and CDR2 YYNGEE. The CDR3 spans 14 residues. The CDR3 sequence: CASSVDIADAEAFF. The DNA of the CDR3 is TGTGCCAGCAGCGTAGATATCGCGGATGCTGAAGCTTTCTTT.

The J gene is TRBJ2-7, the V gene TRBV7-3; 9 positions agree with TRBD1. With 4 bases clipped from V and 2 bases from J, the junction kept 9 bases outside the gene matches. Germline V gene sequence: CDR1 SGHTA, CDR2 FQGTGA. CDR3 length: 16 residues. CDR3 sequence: CASSYFRDRAAYEQYV. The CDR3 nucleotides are TGTGCCAGCAGCTATTTCCGGGACAGGGCGGCCTACGAGCAGTACGTC.

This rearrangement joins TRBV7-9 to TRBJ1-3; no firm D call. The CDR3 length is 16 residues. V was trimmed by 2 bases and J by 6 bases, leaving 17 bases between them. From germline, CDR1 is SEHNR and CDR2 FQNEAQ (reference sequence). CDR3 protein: CASSLRTTRSSNTIYF. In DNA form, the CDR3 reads TGTGCCAGCAGCTTACGAACAACACGATCTTCAAACACCATATATTTT.

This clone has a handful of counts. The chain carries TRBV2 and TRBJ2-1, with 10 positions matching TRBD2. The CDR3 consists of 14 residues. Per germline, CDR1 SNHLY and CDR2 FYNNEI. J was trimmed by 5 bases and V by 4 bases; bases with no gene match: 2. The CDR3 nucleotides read TGTGCCAGCAGTGGTAGCGGGGGGAACAATGAGCAGTTCTTC. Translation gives CASSGSGGNNEQFF.

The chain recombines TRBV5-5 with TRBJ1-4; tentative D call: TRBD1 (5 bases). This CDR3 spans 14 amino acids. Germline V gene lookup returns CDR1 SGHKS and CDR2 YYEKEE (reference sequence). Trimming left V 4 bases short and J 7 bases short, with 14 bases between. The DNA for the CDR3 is TGTGCCAGCAGCCAGGGATTGACGGTTGAAAAACTGTTTTTT. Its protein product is CASSQGLTVEKLFF.

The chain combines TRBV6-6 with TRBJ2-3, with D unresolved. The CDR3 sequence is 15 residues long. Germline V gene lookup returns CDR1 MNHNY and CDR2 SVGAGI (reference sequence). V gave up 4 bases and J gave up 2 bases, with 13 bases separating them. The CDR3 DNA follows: TGTGCCAGCAGTTTCCCTGCCGGAGACACAGATACGCAGTATTTT. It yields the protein CASSFPAGDTDTQYF.

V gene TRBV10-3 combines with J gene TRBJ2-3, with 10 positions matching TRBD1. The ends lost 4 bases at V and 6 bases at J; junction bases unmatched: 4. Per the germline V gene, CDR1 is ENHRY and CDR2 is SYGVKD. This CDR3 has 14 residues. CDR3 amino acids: CAISATGGGDTQYF. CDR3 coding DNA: TGTGCCATCAGTGCGACAGGGGGCGGTGATACGCAGTATTTT.

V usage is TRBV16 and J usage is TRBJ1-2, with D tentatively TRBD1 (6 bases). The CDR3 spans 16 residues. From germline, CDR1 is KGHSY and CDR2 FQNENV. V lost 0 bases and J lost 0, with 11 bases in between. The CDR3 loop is CASSQSHRAPNYGYTF. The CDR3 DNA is TGTGCCAGCAGCCAATCACACAGGGCCCCTAACTATGGCTACACCTTC.

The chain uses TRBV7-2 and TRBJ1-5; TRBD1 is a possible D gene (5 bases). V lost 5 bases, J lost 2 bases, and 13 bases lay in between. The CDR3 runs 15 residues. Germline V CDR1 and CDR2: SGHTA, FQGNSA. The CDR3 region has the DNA TGTGCCAGCAGCCCAGCCTCGGGGGGCAATCAGCCCCAGCATTTT. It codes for CASSPASGGNQPQHF.

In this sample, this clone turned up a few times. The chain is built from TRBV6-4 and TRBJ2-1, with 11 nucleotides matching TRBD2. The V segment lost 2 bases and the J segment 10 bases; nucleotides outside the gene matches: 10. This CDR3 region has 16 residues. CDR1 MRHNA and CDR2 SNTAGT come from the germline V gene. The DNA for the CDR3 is TGTGCCAGCAGTGACGTCGGACTAGCGGGCCTGGGCGAGCAGTTCTTC. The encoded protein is CASSDVGLAGLGEQFF.

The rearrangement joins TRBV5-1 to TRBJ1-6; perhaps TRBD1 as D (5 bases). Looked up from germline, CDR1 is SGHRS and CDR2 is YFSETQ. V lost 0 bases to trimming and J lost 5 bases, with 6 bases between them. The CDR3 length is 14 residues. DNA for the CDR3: TGCGCCAGCAGCTTGGTCAGGGATAATTCACCCCTCCACTTT. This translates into CASSLVRDNSPLHF. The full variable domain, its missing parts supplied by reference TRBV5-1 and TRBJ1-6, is KAGVTQTPRYLIKTRGQQVTLSCSPISGHRSVSWYQQTPGQGLQFLFEYFSETQRNKGNFPGRFSGRQFSNSRSEMNVSTLELGDSALYLCASSLVRDNSPLHFGNGTRLTVT.

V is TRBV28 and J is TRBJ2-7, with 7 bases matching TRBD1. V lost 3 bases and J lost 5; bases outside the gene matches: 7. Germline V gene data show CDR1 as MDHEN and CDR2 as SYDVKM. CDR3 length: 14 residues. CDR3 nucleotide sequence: TGTGCCAGCAGTTTTCCCGACAGGGACCACGAGCAGTACGTC. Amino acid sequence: CASSFPDRDHEQYV.

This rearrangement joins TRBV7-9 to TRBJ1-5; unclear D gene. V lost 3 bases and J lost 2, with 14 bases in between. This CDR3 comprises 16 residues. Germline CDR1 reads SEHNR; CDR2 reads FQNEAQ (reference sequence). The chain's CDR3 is CASSLAGNRGNQPQHF. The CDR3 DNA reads TGTGCCAGCAGCTTGGCGGGTAACCGGGGCAATCAGCCCCAGCATTTT.

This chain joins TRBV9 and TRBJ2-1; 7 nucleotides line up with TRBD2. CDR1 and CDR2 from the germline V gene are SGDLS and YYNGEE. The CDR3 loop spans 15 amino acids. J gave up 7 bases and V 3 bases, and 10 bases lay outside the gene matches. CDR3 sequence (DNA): TGTGCCAGCAGCGCCAGAAAGACTAGCCTTAATGAGCAGTTCTTC. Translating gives CASSARKTSLNEQFF. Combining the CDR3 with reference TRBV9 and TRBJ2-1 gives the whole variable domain DSGVTQTPKHLITATGQRVTLRCSPRSGDLSVYWYQQSLDQGLQFLIQYYNGEERAKGNILERFSAQQFPDLHSELNLSSLELGDSALYFCASSARKTSLNEQFFGPGTRLTVL.

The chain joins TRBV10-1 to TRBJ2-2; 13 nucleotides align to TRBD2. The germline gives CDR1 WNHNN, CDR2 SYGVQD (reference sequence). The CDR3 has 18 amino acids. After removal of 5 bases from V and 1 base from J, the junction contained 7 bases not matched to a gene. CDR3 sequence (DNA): TGCGCCAGCAGTCCAACCGGGACTAGCGGGGTGAACACCGGGGAGCTGTTTTTT. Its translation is CASSPTGTSGVNTGELFF.

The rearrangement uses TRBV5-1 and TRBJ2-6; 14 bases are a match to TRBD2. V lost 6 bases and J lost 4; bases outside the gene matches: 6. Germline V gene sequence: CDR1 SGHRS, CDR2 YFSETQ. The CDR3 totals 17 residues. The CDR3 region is CASNSGLAGAGANVLTF. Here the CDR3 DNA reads TGCGCCAGCAACTCGGGACTAGCGGGGGCCGGGGCCAACGTCCTGACTTTC.

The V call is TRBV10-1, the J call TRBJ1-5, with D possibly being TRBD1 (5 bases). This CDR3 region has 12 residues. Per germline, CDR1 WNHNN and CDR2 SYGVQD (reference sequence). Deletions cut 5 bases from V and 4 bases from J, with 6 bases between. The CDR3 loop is CASSTGNQPQHF. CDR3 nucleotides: TGCGCCAGCAGTACAGGTAATCAGCCCCAGCATTTT.

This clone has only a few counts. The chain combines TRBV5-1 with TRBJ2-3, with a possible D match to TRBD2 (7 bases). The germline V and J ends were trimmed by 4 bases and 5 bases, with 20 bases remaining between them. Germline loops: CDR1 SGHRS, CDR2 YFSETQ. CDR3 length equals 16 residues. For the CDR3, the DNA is TGCGCCAGCAGCAGGGGACGGGGGGCCGAGGGAGATACGCAGTATTTT. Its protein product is CASSRGRGAEGDTQYF.

For the CDR3, the DNA is TGTGCCAGCAGCTTAGAGGTGGGAGGCAATCAGCCCCAGCATTTT. Its translation: CASSLEVGGNQPQHF. The rearrangement joins TRBV7-2 to TRBJ1-5; D remains ambiguous. Germline V CDR1 and CDR2: SGHTA, FQGNSA. The CDR3 loop spans 15 amino acids. V lost 1 base, J lost 2 bases, and 9 bases lay in between.

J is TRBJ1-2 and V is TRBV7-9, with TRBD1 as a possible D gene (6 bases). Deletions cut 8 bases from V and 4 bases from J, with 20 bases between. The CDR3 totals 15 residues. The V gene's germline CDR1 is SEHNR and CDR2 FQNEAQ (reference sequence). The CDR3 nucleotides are TGTGCCAGCGGCACGACCAGGGGAATAAGCTATGGCTACACCTTC. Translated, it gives CASGTTRGISYGYTF.

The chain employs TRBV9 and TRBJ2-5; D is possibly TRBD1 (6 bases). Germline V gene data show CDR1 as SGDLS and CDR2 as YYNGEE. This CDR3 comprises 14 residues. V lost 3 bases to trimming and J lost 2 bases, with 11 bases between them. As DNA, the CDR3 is TGTGCCAGCAGCGAAAGGACAGAACAAGAGACCCAGTACTTC. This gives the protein CASSERTEQETQYF.

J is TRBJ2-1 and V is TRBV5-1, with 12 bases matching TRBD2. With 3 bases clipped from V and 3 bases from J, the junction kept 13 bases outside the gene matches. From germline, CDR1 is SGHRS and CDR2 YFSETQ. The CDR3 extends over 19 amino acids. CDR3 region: CASSSPRASGGDNYNEQFF. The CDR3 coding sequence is TGCGCCAGCAGCTCCCCGAGGGCTAGCGGGGGGGATAACTACAATGAGCAGTTCTTC. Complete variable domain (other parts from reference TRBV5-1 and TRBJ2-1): KAGVTQTPRYLIKTRGQQVTLSCSPISGHRSVSWYQQTPGQGLQFLFEYFSETQRNKGNFPGRFSGRQFSNSRSEMNVSTLELGDSALYLCASSSPRASGGDNYNEQFFGPGTRLTVL.